One and the same sample provided the 14 T cell receptor beta chains below, sequenced in a study of T cells after yellow fever vaccination. In TCRdb, the 5' RACE reads were re-called with MiXCR into one record per CDR3 protein. Altogether hundreds of thousands of distinct CDR3 sequences are present, roughly 12% being singletons, with the ten largest covering about 15%. Sequenced here: PBMCs, sampled on the day of the yellow fever booster vaccination. All receptors derive from a man aged 25 to 40 who received the YFV17D yellow fever vaccine.

The chain joins TRBV3-1 to TRBJ2-7; tentatively, D is TRBD2 (5 bases). Germline V gene data show CDR1 as LGHDT and CDR2 as YNNKEL (reference sequence). The CDR3 has 15 amino acids. V was trimmed by 0 bases and J by 3 bases, leaving 12 bases between them. CDR3 nucleotides: TGTGCCAGCAGCCAAGATAGGCTAGCAGGCTACGAGCAGTACTTC. Amino acid sequence: CASSQDRLAGYEQYF.

The V call is TRBV5-4, the J call TRBJ2-3; the D is unclear. CDR1 and CDR2 (germline): SGHNT, YYREEE (reference sequence). The CDR3 has 15 residues. V dropped 0 bases and J dropped 2 bases, with 10 bases sitting between them. CDR3 residues: CASSLGATNTDTQYF. As DNA, the CDR3 is TGTGCCAGCAGCTTGGGGGCCACGAACACAGATACGCAGTATTTT.

This clonotype has more than one count but fewer than ten. This chain uses TRBV5-4 with TRBJ2-2; 11 bases are shared with TRBD2. V was pared by 3 bases and J by 2 bases, with 3 bases of the junction left unmatched. CDR3 length: 16 amino acids. Germline V gene lookup returns CDR1 SGHNT and CDR2 YYREEE (reference sequence). CDR3 protein: CASSYGTSGNTGELFF. CDR3 sequence (DNA): TGTGCCAGCAGCTACGGGACTAGCGGAAACACCGGGGAGCTGTTTTTT.

The chain is built from TRBV18 and TRBJ1-1; D is unresolved. Looked up from germline, CDR1 is KGHSH and CDR2 is LQKENI. This CDR3 has 13 amino acids. The V end lost 2 bases, the J end lost 5 bases, and 9 bases lay between the germline ends. CDR3 sequence: CASSPIGATEAFF. DNA for the CDR3: TGTGCCAGCTCACCAATAGGAGCGACTGAAGCTTTCTTT.

This clonotype was seen once. The junction departs from the called germline gene at one end, perhaps through a read error. V gene TRBV12-3 or TRBV12-4 combines with J gene TRBJ2-5; 10 nucleotides match TRBD2. The CDR3 covers 15 residues. The DNA of the CDR3 is TGTGCCAGCAGCCGTCTAGCGGGAGCACAAGAGAACCAGTACTTC. Encoded protein: CASSRLAGAQENQYF.

This clonotype was observed at least ten times. The chain couples TRBV24-1 to TRBJ2-1, with D possibly being TRBD2 (7 bases). The CDR3 sequence is 15 residues long. Trimming cost V 3 bases and J 10 bases, with 18 bases left between them. Per germline, CDR1 KGHDR and CDR2 SFDVKD. CDR3 nucleotides: TGTGCCACCAGTGATCCCCGCGGGGGCCCGGAGGAGCAGTTCTTC. Its translation is CATSDPRGGPEEQFF.

The chain couples TRBV19 to TRBJ1-2, with D possibly TRBD1 on 6 matching bases. Trimming removed 8 bases at V and 3 bases at J, with 10 bases between. The germline V gene has CDR1 LNHDA and CDR2 SQIVND (reference sequence). The CDR3 covers 12 residues. CDR3 in amino acids: CASEGGDYGYTF. CDR3 bases: TGTGCCAGTGAGGGGGGTGACTATGGCTACACCTTC. Complete variable domain (other parts from reference TRBV19 and TRBJ1-2): DGGITQSPKYLFRKEGQNVTLSCEQNLNHDAMYWYRQDPGQGLRLIYYSQIVNDFQKGDIAEGYSVSREKKESFPLTVTSAQKNPTAFYLCASEGGDYGYTFGSGTRLTVV.

This clonotype was detected only a few times. V is TRBV5-1 and J is TRBJ2-3, with 7 bases aligning to TRBD2. The V and J ends lost 6 bases and 5 bases, in that order; junction bases with no gene match: 21. The CDR3 totals 18 residues. Germline lookup yields CDR1 SGHRS and CDR2 YFSETQ. CDR3 amino acids: CASTLATTSSFGVDTQYF. The CDR3 region has the DNA TGCGCCAGCACCCTTGCCACGACTAGCTCCTTCGGTGTAGATACGCAGTATTTT.

The CDR3 is CAGGPNLAGYEQYF. The DNA of the CDR3 is TGTGCCGGAGGGCCCAACCTAGCGGGATACGAGCAGTACTTC. The rearrangement joins TRBV2 to TRBJ2-7, with 9 bases aligning to TRBD2. The junction had 12 bases not matched to a gene; V was cut back by 11 bases and J by 4 bases. The CDR3 has 14 residues. The germline V gene encodes CDR1 SNHLY and CDR2 FYNNEI.

This clonotype has a count of ten or more. The chain links TRBV3-1 to TRBJ1-5; D is ambiguous. Trimming shortened V by 0 bases and J by 6 bases, and 12 bases separated the two germline ends. CDR1 is LGHDT, CDR2 YNNKEL, per germline (reference sequence). CDR3 length: 15 residues. CDR3 sequence: CASSQDGRGSQPQHF. DNA for the CDR3: TGTGCCAGCAGCCAAGATGGACGGGGTAGTCAGCCCCAGCATTTT.

This clonotype has only a few counts. This sequence joins TRBV15 and TRBJ2-3, with 12 bases lining up with TRBD2. Germline V gene data show CDR1 as LNHNV and CDR2 as YYDKDF (reference sequence). V trimming: 1 base; J trimming: 4 bases; junction bases outside the gene matches: 6. The CDR3 consists of 17 residues. The CDR3 nucleotides are TGTGCCACCAGCAGAGTCACGGGACTAGCGGGCGCAGATACGCAGTATTTT. Amino acids: CATSRVTGLAGADTQYF.

This clonotype was found many times. V usage is TRBV27 and J usage is TRBJ2-7; the match to TRBD1 covers 9 bases. Germline-derived CDR1 and CDR2 are MNHEY and SMNVEV (reference sequence). J lost 4 bases, V lost 4 bases, and 8 bases had no gene match. The CDR3 consists of 15 residues. CDR3: CASSYRGQGGYEQYF. CDR3 nucleotide sequence: TGTGCCAGCAGTTATCGGGGACAGGGCGGATACGAGCAGTACTTC.

The genes are TRBV5-1 and TRBJ2-3; D uncertain. This CDR3 is built from 13 residues. V was trimmed by 0 bases and J by 6 bases, leaving 8 bases between them. CDR1 and CDR2 from the germline V gene are SGHRS and YFSETQ. The CDR3 nucleotides are TGCGCCAGCAGCTTGGGGGCCCGTGATACGCAGTATTTT. Its translation is CASSLGARDTQYF.

This chain links TRBV18 with TRBJ1-5; weak D call: TRBD1 (6 bases). Trimming stripped 5 bases from V and 3 bases from J, with 20 bases between. From germline, CDR1 is KGHSH and CDR2 LQKENI. The CDR3 covers 17 residues. CDR3 sequence: CASSTGTFVADNQPQHF. In nucleotides, the CDR3 is TGTGCCAGCTCAACAGGGACGTTCGTTGCGGACAATCAGCCCCAGCATTTT.